The entry that follows covers one T cell receptor beta chain sequence. The antigen remains unidentified. Germline V lookup: CDR1 SGHDT, CDR2 YYEEEE. V was cut by 4 bases and J by 6 bases, with 14 bases left in between. The CDR3 contains 14 residues. This sample is part of a study of cytomegalovirus exposure and HLA in healthy donors. Study-wide points: There were fewer than 200 TCR beta chains listed as cytomegalovirus-associated. Published work reported that the classifier diagnosed cytomegalovirus status with high specificity and sensitivity.

Method: immunoSEQ multiplex PCR; TCRdb's copy keeps in-frame clones and lacks some. The sample records about 140,000 clones, 70% to 85% being singletons. The sequencing input was PBMCs. The TCR was taken from a man under 40 in good health and CMV-seropositive. This chain joins TRBV5-6 and TRBJ2-1; tentative D call: TRBD1 (6 bases). CDR3 sequence (DNA): TGTGCCAGCAGCCACTCGAAAGGGGGCAATGAGCAGTTCTTC. Translation gives CASSHSKGGNEQFF.